Included here is one T cell receptor (beta chain) sequence, with context. Its antigen remains unknown. The CDR3 extends over 15 amino acids. J lost 2 bases, V lost 3 bases, and 3 bases had no gene match. Germline assignment: CDR1 MNHEY and CDR2 SMNVEV (reference sequence). Sequenced by immunoSEQ multiplex PCR; TCRdb stores in-frame clones only, minus some. This sample has roughly 200,000 clones, with about 81% found just once. The sample originates from a study of cytomegalovirus exposure and HLA in healthy donors. The study, taken as a whole, reports: The investigators catalogued 164 TCR beta chains as cytomegalovirus-associated.

Sequenced input: PBMCs. V gene TRBV27 combines with J gene TRBJ2-1; TRBD1 matches 8 bases. The TCR was taken from a woman aged 25 to 39 in good health and CMV-seronegative. CDR3 amino acids: CASSFAGGTYNEQFF. DNA for the CDR3: TGTGCCAGCAGTTTCGCAGGGGGCACCTACAATGAGCAGTTCTTC.